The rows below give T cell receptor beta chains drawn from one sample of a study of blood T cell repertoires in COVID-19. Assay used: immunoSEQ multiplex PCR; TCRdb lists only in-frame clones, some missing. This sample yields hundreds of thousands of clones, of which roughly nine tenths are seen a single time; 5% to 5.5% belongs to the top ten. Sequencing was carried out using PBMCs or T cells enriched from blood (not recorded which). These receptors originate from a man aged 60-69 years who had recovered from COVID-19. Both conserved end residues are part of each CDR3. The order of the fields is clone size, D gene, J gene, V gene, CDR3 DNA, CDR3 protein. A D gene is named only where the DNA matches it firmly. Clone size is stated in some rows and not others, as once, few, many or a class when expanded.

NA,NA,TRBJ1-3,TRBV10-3,TGTGCCATCAGTGAGGGCCCGGGGAACACCATATATTTT,CAISEGPGNTIYF
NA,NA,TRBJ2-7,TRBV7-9,TGTGCCAGCAGCTCTATCCGACAGGACGGGGAGCAGTACTTC,CASSSIRQDGEQYF
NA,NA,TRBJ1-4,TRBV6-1,TGTGCCAGCAGTGAAACGGGAGCAACTAATGAAAAACTGTTTTTT,CASSETGATNEKLFF
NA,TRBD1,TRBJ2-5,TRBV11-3,TGTGCCAGCAGCCCCCAGACAGGGCCCGAGACCCAGTACTTC,CASSPQTGPETQYF
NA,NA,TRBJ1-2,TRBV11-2,TGTGCCAGCAGCTTAGGACAGACCTCCTATGGCTACACCTTC,CASSLGQTSYGYTF
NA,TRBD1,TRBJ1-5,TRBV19,TGTGCCAGTAGTTCCCGACAGGGAGGCAATCAGCCCCAGCATTTT,CASSSRQGGNQPQHF
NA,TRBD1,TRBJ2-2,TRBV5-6,TGTGCCAGCAGCTTGGGGGACAGAAACACCGGGGAGCTGTTTTTT,CASSLGDRNTGELFF
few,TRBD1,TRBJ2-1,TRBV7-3,TGTGCCAGCAGCTTAACTCCCGGGACAGGGAGCATCCATGAGCAGTTCTTC,CASSLTPGTGSIHEQFF
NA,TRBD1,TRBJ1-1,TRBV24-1,TGTGCCACCACCGGACAGGGGTCGGTCACTGAAGCTTTCTTT,CATTGQGSVTEAFF
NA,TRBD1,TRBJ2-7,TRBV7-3,TGTGCCAGCAGCCCTGCCCCGTCCAGGGGGCACCACGAGCAGTACTTC,CASSPAPSRGHHEQYF
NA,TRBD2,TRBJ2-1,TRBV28,TGTGCCAGCAGTCGTAATCTAGCGGGAGGCTACAATGAGCAGTTCTTC,CASSRNLAGGYNEQFF
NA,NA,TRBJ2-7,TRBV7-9,TGTGCCAGCAGCCGAGACGTTGCACAGGAGAACTACGAGCAGTACTTC,CASSRDVAQENYEQYF
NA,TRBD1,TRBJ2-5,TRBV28,TGTGCCAGCAGTCCAGTTCTAGGGGGCCTAAACCAAGAGACCCAGTACTTC,CASSPVLGGLNQETQYF
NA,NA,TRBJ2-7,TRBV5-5,TGTGCCAGCAGCTTGGAGGCGGTGGGCCAGGGAACCTACGAGCAGTACTTC,CASSLEAVGQGTYEQYF
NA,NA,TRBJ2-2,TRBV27,TGTGCCAGCAGCTCGTACACCCCCAGGGAGCTGTTTTTT,CASSSYTPRELFF
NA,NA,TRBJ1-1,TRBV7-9,TGTGCCAGCAGCTTAGAAAGAGGCACTGAAGCTTTCTTT,CASSLERGTEAFF
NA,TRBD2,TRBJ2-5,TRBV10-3,TGTGCCATCTCCAGGACTAGCGGGAGGGCCCGATGGGAGACCCAGTACTTC,CAISRTSGRARWETQYF
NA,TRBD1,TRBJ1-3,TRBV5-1,TGCGCCAGCAGCTTGGACCCGACAGGGGCGGCTGGAAACACCATATATTTT,CASSLDPTGAAGNTIYF
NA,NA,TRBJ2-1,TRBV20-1,TGCAGTGCTAGTCTGTCCTACAATGAGCAGTTCTTC,CSASLSYNEQFF
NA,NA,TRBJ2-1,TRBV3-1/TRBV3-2,TGTGCCAGCAGCCAAGCAGGGACTTCCCCCGGGGGTGAGCAGTTCTTC,CASSQAGTSPGGEQFF
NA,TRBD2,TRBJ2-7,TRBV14,TGTGCCAGCAGCTTCGGGTTCCTAGCGGGAGAGAGCTCCTACGAGCAGTACTTC,CASSFGFLAGESSYEQYF
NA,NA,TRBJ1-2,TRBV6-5,TGTGCCAGCCACACAACCACAGGAGTTCCATATGGCTACACCTTC,CASHTTTGVPYGYTF
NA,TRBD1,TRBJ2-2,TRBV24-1,TGTGCCACCGGACAGGGCAACACCGGGGAGCTGTTTTTT,CATGQGNTGELFF
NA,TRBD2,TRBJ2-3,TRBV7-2,TGTGCCAGCAGCTCTTCGGCTAGCGGACTAGATACGCAGTATTTT,CASSSSASGLDTQYF
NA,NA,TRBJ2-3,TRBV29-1,TGCAGCGTTGAGCAGGGCTTAGATACGCAGTATTTT,CSVEQGLDTQYF
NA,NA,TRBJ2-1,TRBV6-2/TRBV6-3,TGTGCCAGCAGTTACATCAGGGACAATGAGCAGTTCTTC,CASSYIRDNEQFF
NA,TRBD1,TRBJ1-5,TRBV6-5,TGTGCCAGCAGCTTGGGACAGTTTAATCAGCCCCAGCATTTT,CASSLGQFNQPQHF
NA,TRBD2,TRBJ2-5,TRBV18,TGTGCCAGCTCACCGTTAACTAGCGGGAGGGAGACCCAGTACTTC,CASSPLTSGRETQYF
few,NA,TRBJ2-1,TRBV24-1,TGTGCCACCATCTCAGAAAATGGCAATGAGCAGTTCTTC,CATISENGNEQFF
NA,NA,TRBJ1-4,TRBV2,TGTGCCAGCAGCGGGCAGGGTTTGACTAATGAAAAACTGTTTTTT,CASSGQGLTNEKLFF
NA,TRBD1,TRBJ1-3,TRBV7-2,TGTGCCAGCAGCCTTAGACCCGGGACAGGGTCTGGAAACACCATATATTTT,CASSLRPGTGSGNTIYF